Below are 26 T cell receptor beta chains sequenced from a single sample in a study of blood T cell repertoires in COVID-19. The method was immunoSEQ multiplex PCR; TCRdb's version includes in-frame clones alone and lacks a portion of them. In the table there are 70,000 or so clones, approximately 84% of which are singletons. The specimen sequenced was peripheral blood. The receptors originated from a middle-aged man with COVID-19, enrolled during active disease.

J is TRBJ1-1 and V is TRBV4-1; no definite D call. Trimming shortened V by 0 bases and J by 5 bases, and 7 bases separated the two germline ends. The CDR3 has 13 residues. Per the germline V gene, CDR1 is MGHRA and CDR2 is YSYEKL. The CDR3 region has the DNA TGCGCCAGCAGCCAAGATACGGGGACTGAAGCTTTCTTT. Translating gives CASSQDTGTEAFF.

V usage is TRBV6-5 and J usage is TRBJ1-2; possibly TRBD1 for D (6 bases). The length of the CDR3 is 14 residues. V lost 7 bases to trimming and J lost 3 bases, with 15 bases between them. Germline assignment: CDR1 MNHEY and CDR2 SVGAGI. CDR3 residues: CASNTGIVDYGYTF. In DNA form, the CDR3 reads TGTGCCAGCAACACAGGGATTGTTGACTATGGCTACACCTTC.

The rearrangement links TRBV7-9 to TRBJ2-1, with 7 bases that match TRBD2. V trimming: 5 bases; J trimming: 0 bases; junction bases outside the gene matches: 4. Germline CDR1 SEHNR, CDR2 FQNEAQ (reference sequence). The CDR3 extends over 15 amino acids. CDR3 DNA sequence: TGTGCCAGCAGCCCCGGGAGGAGCTCCTACAATGAGCAGTTCTTC. Translation: CASSPGRSSYNEQFF.

The chain joins TRBV27 to TRBJ1-4; D not certain. Per germline, CDR1 MNHEY and CDR2 SMNVEV (reference sequence). V was shortened by 5 bases and J by 8 bases, with 12 bases between the two germline ends. The CDR3 is 13 residues long. Here the CDR3 reads CASSPAGREKLFF. CDR3 DNA sequence: TGTGCCAGCAGTCCCGCCGGTCGGGAAAAACTGTTTTTT.

The chain employs TRBV18 and TRBJ2-5, with TRBD2 matching 7 bases. This CDR3 region has 14 residues. V shed 0 bases, J shed 5 bases, and the junction held 3 bases outside the gene matches. Germline CDR1 is KGHSH and CDR2 is LQKENI. This CDR3 is CASSPPGLRETQYF. As DNA, the CDR3 is TGTGCCAGCTCACCACCGGGACTACGGGAGACCCAGTACTTC.

The chain has TRBV11-2 and TRBJ1-2; 8 nucleotides align to TRBD1. The V and J ends lost 0 bases and 4 bases, in that order; junction bases with no gene match: 4. CDR3 length: 15 amino acids. CDR1 is SGHAT and CDR2 is FQNNGV in the germline V gene. DNA of the CDR3: TGTGCCAGCAGCTTAGACGGACAGGGTAGCTATGGCTACACCTTC. As protein: CASSLDGQGSYGYTF.

The rearrangement uses TRBV7-8 and TRBJ2-1; no clear D. Germline CDR1 SGHVS, CDR2 FQNEAQ. CDR3 length: 13 residues. The ends were cut back, 1 base at V and 6 bases at J, with 7 bases in the middle. The chain's CDR3 is CASSLGSSNEQFF. CDR3 DNA sequence: TGTGCCAGCAGCTTAGGGAGTTCCAATGAGCAGTTCTTC.

The chain joins TRBV6-5 to TRBJ1-1, with 8 bases aligning to TRBD1. This CDR3 has 14 residues. Germline V gene data show CDR1 as MNHEY and CDR2 as SVGAGI. After removal of 6 bases from V and 6 bases from J, the junction contained 9 bases not matched to a gene. The CDR3 loop reads CASRRRQGLSEAFF. Written as DNA, the CDR3 is TGTGCCAGCAGGCGACGACAGGGGCTCTCTGAAGCTTTCTTT.

The chain joins TRBV19 to TRBJ2-1; no definite D call. Trimming left V 4 bases short and J 1 base short, with 11 bases between. Germline V lookup: CDR1 LNHDA, CDR2 SQIVND (reference sequence). The CDR3 runs to 15 residues. This CDR3 reads CASSTLRSSYNEQFF. The DNA for the CDR3 is TGTGCCAGTAGTACGTTGCGGTCATCCTACAATGAGCAGTTCTTC.

This clone has a single count. The chain is built from TRBV18 and TRBJ1-2; TRBD1 matches 10 bases. Trimming at V came to 3 bases and at J to 6 bases, leaving 10 bases not matched to a gene. CDR3 length: 16 amino acids. Germline V lookup: CDR1 KGHSH, CDR2 LQKENI. This chain's CDR3 is CASSPLDRGGSDGYTF. For the CDR3, the DNA is TGTGCCAGCTCACCCTTGGACAGGGGGGGATCTGATGGCTACACCTTC.

The gene calls are TRBV2 and TRBJ2-7; no definite D call. The V and J ends lost 6 bases and 3 bases respectively, with 9 bases between them. CDR1 and CDR2 from the germline V gene are SNHLY and FYNNEI. The length of the CDR3 is 12 residues. CDR3 amino acids: CASSARGYEQYF. CDR3 nucleotide sequence: TGTGCCAGCAGCGCAAGAGGCTACGAGCAGTACTTC.

Regarding this clone: A read error may produce the germline difference seen at one junction end. The J gene is TRBJ2-1, the V gene TRBV19; maybe TRBD2 (6 bases). The CDR3 length is 15 residues. Germline CDR1 reads LNHDA; CDR2 reads SQIVND (reference sequence). CDR3 DNA sequence: TGTGCCAGTAGAATAGCCGGGAGCCCCAACAATGAGCAGTTCTTC. It is translated as CASRIAGSPNNEQFF.

The chain has TRBV7-9 and TRBJ1-6, with TRBD1 matching 7 bases. The CDR3 is 14 amino acids. With V trimmed by 5 bases and J by 7 bases, 5 bases remained unmatched. From germline, CDR1 is SEHNR and CDR2 FQNEAQ (reference sequence). The CDR3 coding sequence is TGTGCCAGCAGCCACGGACAGGAAAATTCACCCCTCCACTTT. It codes for CASSHGQENSPLHF.

The chain combines TRBV28 with TRBJ1-2; 8 bases are a match to TRBD1. With 5 bases clipped from V and 4 bases from J, the junction kept 9 bases outside the gene matches. CDR1 MDHEN and CDR2 SYDVKM come from the germline V gene. CDR3 length: 15 amino acids. Here the CDR3 reads CASSIEGQEVYGYTF. CDR3 bases: TGTGCCAGCAGTATAGAGGGACAGGAGGTCTATGGCTACACCTTC.

The rearrangement links TRBV6-2 or TRBV6-3 to TRBJ1-2, with a weak D call TRBD1 (6 bases). Germline V CDR1 and CDR2: MNHEY, SVGEGT. Trimming shortened V by 5 bases and J by 5 bases, and 21 bases separated the two germline ends. CDR3 size: 16 residues. CDR3: CASSASTTGAIYGYTF. The CDR3 DNA sequence: TGTGCCAGCAGTGCTTCAACGACAGGAGCCATTTATGGCTACACCTTC.

V gene TRBV18 combines with J gene TRBJ1-3, with D unclear. Trimming pared 4 bases from V and 0 bases from J, leaving 10 bases between. This CDR3 has 15 amino acids. CDR1 and CDR2 from the germline V gene are KGHSH and LQKENI. The CDR3 nucleotides are TGTGCCAGCTCACGTGCATCTAGCTCTGGAAACACCATATATTTT. Protein product: CASSRASSSGNTIYF.

A single count supports this clone. V usage is TRBV6-4 and J usage is TRBJ1-2, with TRBD1 as a possible D gene (6 bases). CDR1 is MRHNA and CDR2 is SNTAGT in the germline V gene. V shed 3 bases and J shed 4 bases, with 9 bases lying between them. This CDR3 has 13 amino acids. CDR3 DNA: TGTGCCAGCAGTGATAAAGGGGGCTATGGCTACACCTTC. This sequence encodes CASSDKGGYGYTF.

The chain links TRBV7-9 to TRBJ2-7; 10 nucleotides match TRBD1. This CDR3 is 15 amino acids long. V lost 0 bases to trimming and J lost 7 bases; unmatched junction nucleotides: 6. Looked up from germline, CDR1 is SEHNR and CDR2 is FQNEAQ (reference sequence). CDR3 amino acids: CASSLAGTGVQEQYF. The CDR3 DNA reads as TGTGCCAGCAGCTTAGCCGGGACAGGGGTACAAGAGCAGTACTTC.

The J gene is TRBJ2-1, the V gene TRBV19; 9 nucleotides line up with TRBD2. The CDR3 length is 17 residues. Germline loops: CDR1 LNHDA, CDR2 SQIVND (reference sequence). With 7 bases clipped from V and 11 bases from J, the junction kept 21 bases outside the gene matches. The CDR3, as DNA: TGTGCCAGTAAAGGGCTAGCGGGGCCTGATCTTAAGGGTAAGCAGTTCTTC. Its protein product is CASKGLAGPDLKGKQFF.

V and J are TRBV7-2 and TRBJ2-3, with 11 bases matching TRBD2. The CDR3 is 16 residues long. Trimming cost V 5 bases and J 5 bases; bases outside gene matches: 9. Germline-derived CDR1 and CDR2 are SGHTA and FQGNSA. CDR3: CASSSYSGRAGDTQYF. CDR3 DNA sequence: TGTGCCAGCAGCAGTTATAGCGGGAGGGCCGGAGATACGCAGTATTTT.

This chain connects TRBV30 to TRBJ1-3, with TRBD1 matching over 7 bases. Per the germline V gene, CDR1 is GTSNPN and CDR2 is SVGIG (reference sequence). The CDR3 length is 13 residues. The V gene end was trimmed by 5 bases and the J gene end by 3 bases; junction bases not matched to a gene: 4. CDR3 in DNA: TGTGCCTGGGAGGGGGCTGTTGGAAACACCATATATTTT. Its translation is CAWEGAVGNTIYF.

This clone was counted at least ten times. The CDR3, as DNA: TGTGCCAGCTCACCGCAGCGCCAAGAGACCCAGTACTTC. Its protein is CASSPQRQETQYF. The genes are TRBV18 and TRBJ2-5; D remains ambiguous. Germline CDR1 is KGHSH and CDR2 is LQKENI. This CDR3 contains 13 residues. With 3 bases removed from V and 1 base from J, the gap between germline ends came to 6 bases.

This sequence joins TRBV6-5 and TRBJ2-5, with D tentatively TRBD1 (5 bases). V lost 5 bases and J lost 7, with 20 bases in between. CDR1 is MNHEY and CDR2 is SVGAGI in the germline V gene. This CDR3 contains 15 residues. This chain's CDR3 is CASSPDRHQEWTQYF. CDR3 nucleotide sequence: TGTGCCAGCAGTCCAGACAGACACCAAGAGTGGACCCAGTACTTC.

The CDR3 nucleotides are TGCGCCAGCAGCTGGAGAACGGGGGACAATGAGCAGTTCTTC. It is translated as CASSWRTGDNEQFF. The J gene is TRBJ2-1, the V gene TRBV5-1, with D maybe TRBD2 (6 bases). The CDR3 loop spans 14 amino acids. The V end lost 3 bases, the J end lost 5 bases, and 12 bases lay between the germline ends. Germline V CDR1 and CDR2: SGHRS, YFSETQ.

This clone was detected only a few times. V gene TRBV28 combines with J gene TRBJ1-2, with 8 positions matching TRBD1. There are 15 residues in the CDR3. Germline loops: CDR1 MDHEN, CDR2 SYDVKM. Losses at the gene ends were 8 bases for V and 8 bases for J; bases not matched to a gene: 16. Written as DNA, the CDR3 is TGTGCCAGCTTGCCCGACGGGACAGGAAAGTCCGGCTACACCTTC. Residues: CASLPDGTGKSGYTF.

This chain joins TRBV4-1 and TRBJ2-1, with D perhaps TRBD1 (6 bases). The CDR3 totals 17 residues. Looked up from germline, CDR1 is MGHRA and CDR2 is YSYEKL. V lost 2 bases, J lost 11 bases, and 25 bases lay in between. The DNA of the CDR3 is TGCGCCAGCAGCCAACCTGACACCAGCCTGGGACAATCCCAGCAGTTCTTC. Its translation is CASSQPDTSLGQSQQFF.